Presented here are 15 T cell receptor beta chains from one specimen sequenced in a study of cytomegalovirus exposure and HLA in healthy donors. Use of 60 Vbeta and 13 Jbeta primers characterized the PCR. Some clones are missing from TCRdb's copy, which holds only in-frame ones; the method was immunoSEQ multiplex PCR. The sample lists 150,000 to 200,000 clones, around 75% occurring once. Material: PBMCs. Receptors were obtained from a woman aged 40 to 50 in good health and CMV-seropositive.

The V and J genes are TRBV19 and TRBJ2-2; 7 positions agree with TRBD2. Germline V gene lookup returns CDR1 LNHDA and CDR2 SQIVND (reference sequence). The CDR3 is 15 residues long. After removal of 6 bases from V and 7 bases from J, the junction contained 11 bases not matched to a gene. The DNA for the CDR3 is TGTGCCAGTAGCCGGAGGGAGGGCCCGGTCGGGGAGCTGTTTTTT. Encoded protein: CASSRREGPVGELFF.

Written as DNA, the CDR3 is TGTGCCAGCAGTTCCGCGGGAGGGCGGTCAGAGACCCAGTACTTC. The encoded protein is CASSSAGGRSETQYF. The chain couples TRBV27 to TRBJ2-5; 9 nucleotides agree with TRBD2. The junction had 7 bases not matched to a gene; V was cut back by 4 bases and J by 4 bases. The CDR3 runs 15 residues. Germline CDR1 MNHEY, CDR2 SMNVEV (reference sequence).

V and J are TRBV18 and TRBJ1-1; D is undetermined. Germline CDR1 reads KGHSH; CDR2 reads LQKENI. The CDR3 contains 15 residues. Trimming removed 2 bases from V and 0 bases from J, with 10 bases in between. CDR3 amino acids: CASSPLGSMNTEAFF. CDR3 bases: TGTGCCAGCTCACCATTGGGCAGCATGAACACTGAAGCTTTCTTT.

The J gene is TRBJ1-5, the V gene TRBV6-1; a weak D match, TRBD1 (6 bases). CDR1 is MNHNS, CDR2 SASEGT, per germline. The V and J ends lost 7 bases and 1 base respectively, with 8 bases between them. The CDR3 extends over 13 amino acids. The CDR3, as DNA: TGTGCCAGCATAGGGACAAGCAATCAGCCCCAGCATTTT. Residues: CASIGTSNQPQHF.

V and J are TRBV10-1 and TRBJ1-4, with a possible D match to TRBD1 (6 bases). The V end was cut by 6 bases, the J end by 7 bases, with 12 bases between. This CDR3 contains 13 residues. Germline assignment: CDR1 WNHNN and CDR2 SYGVQD (reference sequence). As DNA, the CDR3 is TGCGCCAGCAGCCAGGGGATTGGTGAAAAACTGTTTTTT. This codes for CASSQGIGEKLFF.

The rearrangement uses TRBV4-1 and TRBJ1-6; 11 bases match TRBD1. Germline V gives CDR1 MGHRA, CDR2 YSYEKL. Trimming cost V 0 bases and J 14 bases; bases outside gene matches: 9. This CDR3 has 16 amino acids. DNA for the CDR3: TGCGCCAGCAGCCAAGAACAGGGAGGGACAGGGGGGTCCCTCCACTTT. Its protein is CASSQEQGGTGGSLHF.

This clone has a single count. The chain joins TRBV10-2 to TRBJ2-7; D remains ambiguous. Germline V gives CDR1 WSHSY, CDR2 SAAADI. V was clipped by 1 base and J by 0 bases, with 13 bases between them. CDR3 length equals 16 residues. The CDR3 bases are TGCGCCAGCAGTGAGTACGGGTCAGATCACTCCTACGAGCAGTACTTC. Encoded protein: CASSEYGSDHSYEQYF.

This clone was counted a single time. The chain has TRBV7-2 and TRBJ2-2, with TRBD1 identical over 7 bases. The CDR3 has 15 residues. The V and J ends lost 2 bases and 4 bases, in that order; junction bases with no gene match: 4. Per the germline V gene, CDR1 is SGHTA and CDR2 is FQGNSA. CDR3 region: CASSLRQGTTGELFF. CDR3 nucleotide sequence: TGTGCCAGCAGCTTAAGACAGGGTACCACCGGGGAGCTGTTTTTT.

CDR3 coding DNA: TGCAGCGTTGCGACCTCGGGGAGCAATCAGCCCCAGCATTTT. This encodes CSVATSGSNQPQHF. The chain carries TRBV29-1 and TRBJ1-5; no clear D. Germline V CDR1 and CDR2: SQVTM, ANQGSEA. The CDR3 runs 14 residues. V was trimmed by 4 bases and J by 1 base, leaving 11 bases between them. Variable domain in full (rest from reference TRBV29-1 and TRBJ1-5): SAVISQKPSRDICQRGTSLTIQCQVDSQVTMMFWYRQQPGQSLTLIATANQGSEATYESGFVIDKFPISRPNLTFSTLTVSNMSPEDSSIYLCSVATSGSNQPQHFGDGTRLSIL.

This chain uses TRBV25-1 with TRBJ1-4, with D perhaps TRBD1 (5 bases). The V gene's germline CDR1 is MGHDK and CDR2 SYGVNS. The CDR3 has 17 amino acids. Trimming cost V 5 bases and J 4 bases, with 20 bases left between them. The CDR3 nucleotides read TGTGCCAGCAGTCCCAATAAAGGGGATTTTCGTAATGAAAAACTGTTTTTT. Translated, it gives CASSPNKGDFRNEKLFF. The whole variable domain, filled in from reference TRBV25-1 and TRBJ1-4, reads EADIYQTPRYLVIGTGKKITLECSQTMGHDKMYWYQQDPGMELHLIHYSYGVNSTEKGDLSSESTVSRIRTEHFPLTLESARPSHTSQYLCASSPNKGDFRNEKLFFGSGTQLSVL.

The rearrangement links TRBV7-7 to TRBJ2-2; 11 positions match TRBD2. CDR3 length: 14 amino acids. Germline CDR1 is SSHAT and CDR2 is FNYEAQ (reference sequence). The CDR3 DNA follows: TGTGCGACACGACTAGCGGGGATCACCGGGGAGCTGTTTTTT. The encoded protein is CATRLAGITGELFF.

CDR3 protein: CASSPGQGQRNTEAFF. In DNA, the CDR3 is TGTGCCAGTAGTCCTGGGCAGGGACAGAGGAACACTGAAGCTTTCTTT. This sequence joins TRBV19 and TRBJ1-1; TRBD1 aligns across 7 bases. Germline trimming cut 5 bases from V and 1 base from J; bases unmatched to any gene: 10. The germline gives CDR1 LNHDA, CDR2 SQIVND (reference sequence). The CDR3 loop spans 16 amino acids.

CDR3 amino acids: CASSLLSIQRERADTQYF. CDR3 DNA sequence: TGTGCCAGCAGCTTGTTAAGTATTCAGCGGGAGCGCGCAGATACGCAGTATTTT. The rearrangement uses TRBV7-9 and TRBJ2-3, with 8 bases aligning to TRBD2. Germline V lookup: CDR1 SEHNR, CDR2 FQNEAQ (reference sequence). V was pared by 3 bases and J by 4 bases, with 15 bases of the junction left unmatched. The CDR3 runs 18 residues.

V usage is TRBV28 and J usage is TRBJ2-7; 9 bases map to TRBD1. Trimming took 10 bases from V and 3 from J; bases not matched to a gene: 7. CDR3 size: 13 residues. The germline CDR1 and CDR2 sequences are MDHEN and SYDVKM. CDR3 sequence: CATTTGGFYEQYF. In nucleotides, the CDR3 is TGTGCCACTACGACAGGGGGTTTCTACGAGCAGTACTTC.

The chain carries TRBV9 and TRBJ2-3; TRBD2 agrees at 12 bases. The CDR3 contains 18 residues. Germline CDR1 and CDR2: SGDLS and YYNGEE. Losses at the gene ends were 4 bases for V and 5 bases for J; bases not matched to a gene: 14. For the CDR3, the DNA is TGTGCCAGCAGCCCCAGGGGGCTAGCGGGAGGGTGGGAAGATACGCAGTATTTT. This gives the protein CASSPRGLAGGWEDTQYF.